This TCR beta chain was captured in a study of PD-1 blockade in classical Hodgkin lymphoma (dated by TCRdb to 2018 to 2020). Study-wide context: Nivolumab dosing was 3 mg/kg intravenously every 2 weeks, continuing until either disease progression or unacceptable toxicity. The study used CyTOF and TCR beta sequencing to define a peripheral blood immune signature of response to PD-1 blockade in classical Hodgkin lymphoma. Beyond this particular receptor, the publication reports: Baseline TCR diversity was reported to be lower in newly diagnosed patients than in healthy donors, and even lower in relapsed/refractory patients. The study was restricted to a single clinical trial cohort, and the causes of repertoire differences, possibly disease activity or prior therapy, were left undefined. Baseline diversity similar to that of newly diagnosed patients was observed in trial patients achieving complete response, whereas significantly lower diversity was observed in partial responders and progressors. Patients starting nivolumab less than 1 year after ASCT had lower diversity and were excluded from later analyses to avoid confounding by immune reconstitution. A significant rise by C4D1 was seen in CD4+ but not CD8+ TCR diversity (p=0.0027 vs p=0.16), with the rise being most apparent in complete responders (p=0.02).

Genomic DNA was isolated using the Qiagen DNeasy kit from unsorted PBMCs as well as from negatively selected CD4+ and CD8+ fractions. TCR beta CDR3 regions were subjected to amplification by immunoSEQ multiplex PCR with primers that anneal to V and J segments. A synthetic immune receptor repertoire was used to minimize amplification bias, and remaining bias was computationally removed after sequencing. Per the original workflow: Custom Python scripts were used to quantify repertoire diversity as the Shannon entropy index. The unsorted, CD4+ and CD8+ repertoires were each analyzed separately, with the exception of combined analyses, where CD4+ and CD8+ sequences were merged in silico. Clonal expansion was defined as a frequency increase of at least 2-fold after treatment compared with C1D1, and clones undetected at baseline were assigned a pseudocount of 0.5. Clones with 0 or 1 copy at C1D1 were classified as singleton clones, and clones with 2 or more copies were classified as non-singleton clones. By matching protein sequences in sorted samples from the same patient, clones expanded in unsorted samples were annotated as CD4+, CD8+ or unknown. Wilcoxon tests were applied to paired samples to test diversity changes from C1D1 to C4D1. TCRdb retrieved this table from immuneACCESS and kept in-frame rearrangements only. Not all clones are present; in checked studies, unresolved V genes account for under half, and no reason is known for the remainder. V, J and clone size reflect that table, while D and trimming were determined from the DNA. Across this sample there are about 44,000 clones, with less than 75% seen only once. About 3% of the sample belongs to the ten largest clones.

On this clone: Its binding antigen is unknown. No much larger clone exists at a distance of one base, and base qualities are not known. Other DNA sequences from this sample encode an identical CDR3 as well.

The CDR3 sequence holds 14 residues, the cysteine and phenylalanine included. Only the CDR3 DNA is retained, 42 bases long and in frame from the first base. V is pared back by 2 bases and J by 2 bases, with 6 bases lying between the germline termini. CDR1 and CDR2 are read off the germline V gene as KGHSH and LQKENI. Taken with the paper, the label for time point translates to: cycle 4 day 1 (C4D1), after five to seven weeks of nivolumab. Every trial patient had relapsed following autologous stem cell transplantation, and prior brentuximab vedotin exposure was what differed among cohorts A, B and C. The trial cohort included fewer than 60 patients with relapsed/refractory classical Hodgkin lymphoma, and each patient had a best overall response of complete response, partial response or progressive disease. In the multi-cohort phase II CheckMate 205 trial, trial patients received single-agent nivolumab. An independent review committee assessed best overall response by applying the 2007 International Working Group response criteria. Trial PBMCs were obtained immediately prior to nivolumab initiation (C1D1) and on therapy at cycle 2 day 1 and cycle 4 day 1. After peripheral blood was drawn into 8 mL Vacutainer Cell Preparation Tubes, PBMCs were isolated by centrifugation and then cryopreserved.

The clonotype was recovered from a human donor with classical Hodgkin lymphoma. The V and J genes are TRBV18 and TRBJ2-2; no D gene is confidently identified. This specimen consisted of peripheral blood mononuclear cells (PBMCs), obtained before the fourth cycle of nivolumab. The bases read TGTGCCAGCTCACCAGGGGTCAACACCGGGGAGCTGTTTTTT. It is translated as CASSPGVNTGELFF.